Listed below are T cell receptor beta chains from one sample, sequenced in a study of blood T cell repertoires in COVID-19. Assay used: immunoSEQ multiplex PCR; TCRdb lists only in-frame clones, some missing. In the table there are 55,000 to 75,000 clones, 70% to 90% of which are singletons. The sample taken for sequencing was peripheral blood. These receptor sequences come from a middle-aged man with acute or convalescent COVID-19. The conserved cysteine and the conserved F or W are not part of the CDR3 here. A D gene is named only where the DNA matches it firmly.

d_call v_call cdr3_aa
TRBD1 TRBV30 AWSKSGTGYQKLF
TRBD2 TRBV24-1 ATSDERGRTDTQY
NA TRBV27 ASKLGGGTEAF
NA TRBV9 ASSVGGSGNQPQH
NA TRBV19 ASSPGGALYNIQY
NA TRBV7-3 ASSLTRNTEAF
TRBD1 TRBV12-5 ASGPTGVNSPLH
TRBD1 TRBV27 ASSSRGQGSGSPLH
TRBD2 TRBV10-1 ASSVGTSVKTQY
NA TRBV5-1 ASSFAGNAQKLF
NA TRBV28 ASSYQGSGGYT
TRBD2 TRBV7-3 ASSLEGASGSYEQY
TRBD1 TRBV2 ASGPDRGNSPLH
NA TRBV7-9 ASSLRIGELF
NA TRBV2 ASSEITRGGYT
NA TRBV30 AWSVSDTHYEQY
TRBD1 TRBV5-1 ASSLTGGVGTDTQY
NA TRBV2 ARSLRAGANVLT
TRBD1 TRBV28 ASSVWTGTGGEETQY
NA TRBV30 AWSQQGYTGELF
TRBD1 TRBV5-1 ASSTWDRGSGANVLT
TRBD1 TRBV5-1 ASSLASPAGGEYGYT
TRBD2 TRBV5-1 ASSLGGLAGSYEQY
NA TRBV7-3 ASSASQGAGELF
NA TRBV10-3 AISDSRSAEF
NA TRBV5-4 ASSFRGQNTEAF
NA TRBV6-5 ASSYSSGNDYEQY
NA TRBV11-2 ASSMGWGRTFPYNEQF
NA TRBV28 ASSPSGGLNEKLF
NA TRBV5-5 ASSPQAHNEQF
NA TRBV7-2 ASSFPLSGANVLT
TRBD1 TRBV27 ASSPDRAKLF
NA TRBV19 ASTLGLGQSIYGYT
TRBD1 TRBV9 ASSVRQGVLNEQF
NA TRBV18 ASSPSSGPLSGNTIY
TRBD2 TRBV7-2 ASSRRTSGSKETQY
NA TRBV5-4 ASSLVSWGESYNSPLH
NA TRBV7-2 ASSPRRVNTEAF
TRBD1 TRBV6-2/TRBV6-3 ASSPDRPPETQY
NA TRBV3-1/TRBV3-2 ASSQDRETGELF
NA TRBV27 ASSSTAIVEQY
TRBD2 TRBV27 ASRFGTSGKLHEQY
NA TRBV7-9 ASSSGASPLH
NA TRBV24-1 ATSLSGANVLT
NA TRBV9 ASSPRALGYEQF
NA TRBV25-1 ASSESGKLF
NA TRBV9 ASSVAGGANEKLF
TRBD1 TRBV3-1/TRBV3-2 ASSQATGYEQY
TRBD1 TRBV19 ASTPDRGIINQPQH
NA TRBV28 ASSFSDEQY
NA TRBV30 AWSVRGNEQF
NA TRBV7-9 ASSPKRDSYEQY
TRBD1 TRBV7-3 ASSRDRDSLGELF
NA TRBV27 ASSLRQAYNSPLH
TRBD1 TRBV10-3 AISGRQGAVTYEQY
TRBD1 TRBV27 ASSSTTGASSPLH
TRBD1 TRBV7-9 ASSLATTGGRGYT